Sequencing of this T cell receptor beta chain was carried out in a study of immune cell composition in non-small cell lung cancer. Study-wide results and caveats: Smoking pack-years did not significantly correlate with tumour TCR-beta clonality.

Method: immunoSEQ multiplex PCR; TCRdb's copy keeps in-frame clones and lacks some. Of 13,000 or so clones listed, roughly 70% are singletons. The germline V and J ends were trimmed by 5 bases and 2 bases, with 10 bases remaining between them. Germline-derived CDR1 and CDR2 are SGHTA and FQGTGA. The CDR3 runs 14 residues. Remarks on this clone: Its antigen is unknown.

The genes are TRBV7-3 and TRBJ2-1; TRBD2 might be the D (5 bases). The sample consisted of lung tumor tissue. The origin of this receptor is a human donor with non-small cell lung cancer. The CDR3 DNA reads as TGTGCCAGCAGCCCCAGCGGCACCTACAATGAGCAGTTCTTC. Translation gives CASSPSGTYNEQFF.